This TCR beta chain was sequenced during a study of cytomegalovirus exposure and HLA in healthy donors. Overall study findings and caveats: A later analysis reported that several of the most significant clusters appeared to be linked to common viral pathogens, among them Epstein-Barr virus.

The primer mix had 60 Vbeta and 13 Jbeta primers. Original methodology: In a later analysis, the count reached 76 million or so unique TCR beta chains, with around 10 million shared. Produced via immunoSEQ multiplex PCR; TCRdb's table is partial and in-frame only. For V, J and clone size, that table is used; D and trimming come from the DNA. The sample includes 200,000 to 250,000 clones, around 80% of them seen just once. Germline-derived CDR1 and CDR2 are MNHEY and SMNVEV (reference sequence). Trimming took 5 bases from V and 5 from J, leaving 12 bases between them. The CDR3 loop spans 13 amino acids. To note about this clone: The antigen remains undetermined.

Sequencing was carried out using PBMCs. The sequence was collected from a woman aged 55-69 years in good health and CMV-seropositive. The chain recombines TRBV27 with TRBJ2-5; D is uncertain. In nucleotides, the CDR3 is TGTGCCAGCAGTCCCTTTGTGAGGGAGACCCAGTACTTC. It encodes CASSPFVRETQYF.